The next 12 T cell receptor beta chains were all read from a single sample in a study of cytomegalovirus exposure and HLA in healthy donors. The data were produced by immunoSEQ multiplex PCR, yet TCRdb's version contains in-frame clones alone and is incomplete. The table lists over 200,000 clones, around 88% of them singletons. What was sequenced was PBMCs. These receptors all stem from a woman aged 18-35 years in good health and CMV-seronegative.

The chain carries TRBV18 and TRBJ1-3; no clear D gene. CDR1 is KGHSH, CDR2 LQKENI, per germline. V gave up 5 bases and J gave up 3 bases, with 14 bases separating them. The CDR3 is 15 amino acids. CDR3 sequence (DNA): TGTGCCAGCTCAACGGGGAATTCTTATGGAAACACCATATATTTT. It translates to CASSTGNSYGNTIYF.

The chain links TRBV4-3 to TRBJ2-7, with 9 bases that match TRBD1. Per the germline V gene, CDR1 is LGHNA and CDR2 is YSLEER. The CDR3 has 15 residues. The trim removed 0 bases at V and 4 bases at J, leaving 4 bases unmatched. The CDR3 DNA follows: TGCGCCAGCAGCCAAGATGAGGGACAGGGATACGAGCAGTACTTC. This gives the protein CASSQDEGQGYEQYF.

The chain couples TRBV19 to TRBJ2-1; tentatively, D is TRBD2 (6 bases). The V and J ends lost 1 base and 1 base respectively, with 11 bases between them. Germline V CDR1 and CDR2: LNHDA, SQIVND (reference sequence). CDR3 length: 16 residues. This chain's CDR3 is CASSIGGAGSYNEQFF. DNA for the CDR3: TGTGCCAGTAGTATAGGAGGAGCGGGTTCCTACAATGAGCAGTTCTTC.

The chain combines TRBV7-9 with TRBJ1-2, with D perhaps TRBD1 (5 bases). The CDR3 is 13 amino acids. The V end was cut by 5 bases, the J end by 5 bases, with 12 bases between. Germline values: CDR1 SEHNR, CDR2 FQNEAQ (reference sequence). This CDR3 reads CASSPTGVYGYTF. CDR3 nucleotide sequence: TGTGCCAGCAGCCCCACAGGAGTTTATGGCTACACCTTC.

The chain has TRBV4-1 and TRBJ1-1; TRBD1 is a possible D gene (6 bases). The V end lost 4 bases, the J end lost 8 bases, and 23 bases lay between the germline ends. CDR3 length: 16 amino acids. Germline V gene lookup returns CDR1 MGHRA and CDR2 YSYEKL. In DNA, the CDR3 is TGCGCCAGCAGCCCACAAGATATGATGATACAGGGAGAAGCTTTCTTT. Translated, it gives CASSPQDMMIQGEAFF.

The V call is TRBV9, the J call TRBJ2-1; 9 bases align to TRBD2. V was pared by 4 bases and J by 5 bases, with 22 bases of the junction left unmatched. The CDR3 spans 20 residues. The germline gives CDR1 SGDLS, CDR2 YYNGEE. DNA for the CDR3: TGTGCCAGCAGCCCAGTGGCTAGCGGGACCTCTGTCCCCTTTAACAATGAGCAGTTCTTC. Protein: CASSPVASGTSVPFNNEQFF.

The rearrangement joins TRBV6-1 to TRBJ2-2; D not certain. V was shortened by 0 bases and J by 2 bases, with 10 bases between the two germline ends. The germline gives CDR1 MNHNS, CDR2 SASEGT. The CDR3 runs to 16 residues. CDR3 DNA sequence: TGTGCCAGCAGTGAAGCTCCCGGAGACAACACCGGGGAGCTGTTTTTT. Amino acids: CASSEAPGDNTGELFF.

The rearrangement uses TRBV7-9 and TRBJ2-7; 8 positions match TRBD2. Germline-derived CDR1 and CDR2 are SEHNR and FQNEAQ (reference sequence). V was pared by 0 bases and J by 1 base, with 14 bases of the junction left unmatched. CDR3 length equals 19 residues. CDR3 region: CASSLATGWPIAGSYEQYF. In DNA, the CDR3 is TGTGCCAGCAGCTTAGCCACCGGGTGGCCTATAGCGGGGTCCTACGAGCAGTACTTC.

This clone has just one count. The chain is built from TRBV7-2 and TRBJ2-2; 7 bases match TRBD2. V shed 6 bases, J shed 6 bases, and the junction held 4 bases outside the gene matches. CDR3 length: 13 amino acids. Germline CDR1 reads SGHTA; CDR2 reads FQGNSA. The CDR3 DNA sequence: TGTGCCAGCAGTTATACTAGCGCCGGGGAGCTGTTTTTT. This translates into CASSYTSAGELFF. Full variable domain (remainder filled in from reference TRBV7-2 and TRBJ2-2): GAGVSQSPSNKVTEKGKDVELRCDPISGHTALYWYRQSLGQGLEFLIYFQGNSAPDKSGLPSDRFSAERTGGSVSTLTIQRTQQEDSAVYLCASSYTSAGELFFGEGSRLTVL.

This chain links TRBV11-2 with TRBJ2-1; the D gene is possibly TRBD2 (6 bases). The CDR3 totals 13 residues. With 0 bases removed from V and 14 bases from J, the gap between germline ends came to 14 bases. Germline CDR1 reads SGHAT; CDR2 reads FQNNGV. The CDR3 reads CASSLDRMEREFF. Written as DNA, the CDR3 is TGTGCCAGCAGCTTAGATCGGATGGAGCGGGAGTTCTTC.

The chain joins TRBV6-1 to TRBJ1-2; D remains unclear. The CDR3 contains 13 residues. CDR1 MNHNS and CDR2 SASEGT come from the germline V gene. V lost 3 bases and J 7 bases, leaving 12 bases between the germline ends. CDR3 region: CASSESNLPGYTF. CDR3 bases: TGTGCCAGCAGTGAGAGCAACCTCCCTGGCTACACCTTC.

The table lists this clone with a count of one. The rearrangement uses TRBV7-9 and TRBJ1-2; D might be TRBD1 (6 bases). The CDR3 contains 16 residues. Trimming removed 5 bases from V and 2 bases from J, with 18 bases in between. Germline lookup yields CDR1 SEHNR and CDR2 FQNEAQ (reference sequence). The CDR3 DNA is TGTGCCAGCAGCGCCCTGGACAGTATAGCGAACTATGGCTACACCTTC. This sequence encodes CASSALDSIANYGYTF.